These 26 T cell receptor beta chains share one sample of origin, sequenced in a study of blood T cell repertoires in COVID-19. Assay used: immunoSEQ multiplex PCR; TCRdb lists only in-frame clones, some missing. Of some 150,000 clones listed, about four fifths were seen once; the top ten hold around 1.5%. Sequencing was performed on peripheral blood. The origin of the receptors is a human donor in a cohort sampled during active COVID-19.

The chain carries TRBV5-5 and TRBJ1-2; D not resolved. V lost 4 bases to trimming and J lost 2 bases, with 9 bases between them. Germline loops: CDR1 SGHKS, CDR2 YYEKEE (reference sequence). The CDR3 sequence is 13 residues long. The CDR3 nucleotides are TGTGCCAGCAGCCTAGACGGGAACTATGGCTACACCTTC. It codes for CASSLDGNYGYTF.

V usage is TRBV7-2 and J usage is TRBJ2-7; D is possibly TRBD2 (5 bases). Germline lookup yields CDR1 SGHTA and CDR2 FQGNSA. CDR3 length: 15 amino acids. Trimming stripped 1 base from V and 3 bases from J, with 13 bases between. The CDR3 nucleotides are TGTGCCAGCAGCTTAGGGAGGACTTATCTCTACGAGCAGTACTTC. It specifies CASSLGRTYLYEQYF.

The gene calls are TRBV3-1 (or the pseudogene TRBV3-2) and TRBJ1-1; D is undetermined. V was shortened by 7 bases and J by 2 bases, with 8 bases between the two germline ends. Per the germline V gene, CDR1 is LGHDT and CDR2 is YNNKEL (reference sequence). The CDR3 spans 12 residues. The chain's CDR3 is CASIAGNTEAFF. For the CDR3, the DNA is TGTGCCAGCATAGCGGGAAACACTGAAGCTTTCTTT.

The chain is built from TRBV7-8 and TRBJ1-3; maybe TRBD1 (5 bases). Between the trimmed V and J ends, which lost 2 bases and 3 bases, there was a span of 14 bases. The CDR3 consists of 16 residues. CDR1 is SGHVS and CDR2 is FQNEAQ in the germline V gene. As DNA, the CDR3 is TGTGCCAGCAGCTTAACCCCCGGGGGGGTTGGAAACACCATATATTTT. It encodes CASSLTPGGVGNTIYF.

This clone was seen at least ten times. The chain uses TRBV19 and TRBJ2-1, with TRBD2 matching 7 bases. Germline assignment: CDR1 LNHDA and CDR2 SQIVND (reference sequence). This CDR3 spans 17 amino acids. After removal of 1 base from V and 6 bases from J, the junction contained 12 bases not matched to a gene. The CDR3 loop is CASSIGMSGIVSNEQFF. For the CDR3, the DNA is TGTGCCAGTAGTATAGGTATGAGCGGGATAGTTTCCAATGAGCAGTTCTTC. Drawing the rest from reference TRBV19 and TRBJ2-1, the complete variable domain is DGGITQSPKYLFRKEGQNVTLSCEQNLNHDAMYWYRQDPGQGLRLIYYSQIVNDFQKGDIAEGYSVSREKKESFPLTVTSAQKNPTAFYLCASSIGMSGIVSNEQFFGPGTRLTVL.

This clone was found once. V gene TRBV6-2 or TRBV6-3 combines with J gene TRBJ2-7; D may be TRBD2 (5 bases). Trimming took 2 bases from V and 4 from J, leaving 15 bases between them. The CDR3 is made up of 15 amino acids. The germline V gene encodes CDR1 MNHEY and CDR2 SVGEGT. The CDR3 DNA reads TGTGCCAGCAGTTACCTGCTAGCTAGAAATTACGAGCAGTACTTC. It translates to CASSYLLARNYEQYF.

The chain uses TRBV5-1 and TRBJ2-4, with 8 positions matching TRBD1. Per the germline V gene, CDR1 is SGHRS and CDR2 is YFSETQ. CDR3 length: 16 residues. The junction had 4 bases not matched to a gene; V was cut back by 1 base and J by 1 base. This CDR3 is CASSLTTGAAKNIQYF. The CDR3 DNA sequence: TGCGCCAGCAGCTTGACGACAGGGGCGGCCAAAAACATTCAGTACTTC.

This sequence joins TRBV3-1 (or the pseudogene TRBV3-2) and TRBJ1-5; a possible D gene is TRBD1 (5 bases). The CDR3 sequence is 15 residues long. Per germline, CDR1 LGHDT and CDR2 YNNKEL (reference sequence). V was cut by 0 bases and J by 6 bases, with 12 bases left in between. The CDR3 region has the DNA TGTGCCAGCAGCCAAGAAGGGGATTGGGGTCAGCCCCAGCATTTT. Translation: CASSQEGDWGQPQHF.

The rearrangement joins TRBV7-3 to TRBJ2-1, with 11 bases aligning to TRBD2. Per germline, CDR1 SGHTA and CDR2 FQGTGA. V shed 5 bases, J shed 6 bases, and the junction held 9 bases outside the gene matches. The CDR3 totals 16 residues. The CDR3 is CASSVAGTSGFNEQFF. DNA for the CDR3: TGTGCCAGCAGCGTCGCCGGGACTAGCGGATTCAATGAGCAGTTCTTC.

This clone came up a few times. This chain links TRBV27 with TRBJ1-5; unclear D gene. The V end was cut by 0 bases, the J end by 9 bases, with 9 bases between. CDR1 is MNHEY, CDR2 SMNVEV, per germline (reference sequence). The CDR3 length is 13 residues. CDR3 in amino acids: CASSLSSPVPQHF. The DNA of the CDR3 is TGTGCCAGCAGTTTATCGAGCCCGGTGCCCCAGCATTTT.

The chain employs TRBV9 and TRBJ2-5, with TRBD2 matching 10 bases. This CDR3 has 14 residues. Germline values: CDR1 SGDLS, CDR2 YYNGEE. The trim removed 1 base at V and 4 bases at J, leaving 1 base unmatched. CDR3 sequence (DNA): TGTGCCAGCAGCGTACGACTAGCGGGAGAGACCCAGTACTTC. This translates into CASSVRLAGETQYF.

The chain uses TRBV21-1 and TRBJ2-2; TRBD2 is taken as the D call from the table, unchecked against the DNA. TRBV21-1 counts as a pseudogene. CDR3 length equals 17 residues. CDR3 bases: TGTGCCAGCAGCAAAGACTTGGGGGGACTTAACACCGGGGAGCTGTTTTTT. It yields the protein CASSKDLGGLNTGELFF.

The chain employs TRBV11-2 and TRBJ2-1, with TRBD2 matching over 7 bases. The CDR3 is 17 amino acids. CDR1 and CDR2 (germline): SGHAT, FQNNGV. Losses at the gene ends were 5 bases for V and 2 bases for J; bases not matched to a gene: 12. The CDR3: CASSLGVTGGAYNEQFF. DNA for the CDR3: TGTGCCAGCAGCCTCGGAGTAACGGGAGGAGCCTACAATGAGCAGTTCTTC.

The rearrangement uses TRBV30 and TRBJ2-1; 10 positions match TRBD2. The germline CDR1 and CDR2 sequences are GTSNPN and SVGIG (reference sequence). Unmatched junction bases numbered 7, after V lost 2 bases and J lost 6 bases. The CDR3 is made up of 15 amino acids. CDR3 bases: TGTGCCTGGAGTATTATAGCGGGAGGTGGCAATGAGCAGTTCTTC. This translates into CAWSIIAGGGNEQFF.

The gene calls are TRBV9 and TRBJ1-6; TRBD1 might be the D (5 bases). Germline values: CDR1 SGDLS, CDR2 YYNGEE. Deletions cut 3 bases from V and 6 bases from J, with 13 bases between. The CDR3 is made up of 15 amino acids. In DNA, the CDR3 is TGTGCCAGCAGCGGGGGGGTCTCCCGTAATTCACCCCTCCACTTT. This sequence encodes CASSGGVSRNSPLHF.

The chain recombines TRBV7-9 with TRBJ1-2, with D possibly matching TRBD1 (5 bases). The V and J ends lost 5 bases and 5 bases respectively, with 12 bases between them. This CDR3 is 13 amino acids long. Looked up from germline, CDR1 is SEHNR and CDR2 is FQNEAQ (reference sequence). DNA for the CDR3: TGTGCCAGCAGCATTGACAGTATGTATGGCTACACCTTC. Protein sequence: CASSIDSMYGYTF.

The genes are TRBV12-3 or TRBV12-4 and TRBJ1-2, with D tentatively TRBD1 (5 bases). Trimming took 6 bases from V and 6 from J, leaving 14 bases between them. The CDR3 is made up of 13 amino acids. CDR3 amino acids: CASRRRGRDGYTF. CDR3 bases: TGTGCCAGCAGACGAAGGGGAAGGGATGGCTACACCTTC.

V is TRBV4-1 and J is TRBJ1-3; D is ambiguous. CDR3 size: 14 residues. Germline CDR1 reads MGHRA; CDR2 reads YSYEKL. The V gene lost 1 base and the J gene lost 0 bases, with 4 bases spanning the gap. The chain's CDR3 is CASSQVFSGNTIYF. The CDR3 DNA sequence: TGCGCCAGCAGCCAAGTCTTCTCTGGAAACACCATATATTTT.

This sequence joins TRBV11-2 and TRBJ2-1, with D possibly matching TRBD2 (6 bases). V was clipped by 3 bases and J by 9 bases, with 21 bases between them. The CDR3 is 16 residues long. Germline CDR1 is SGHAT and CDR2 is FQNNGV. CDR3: CASSLGRRGVGIEQFF. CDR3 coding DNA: TGTGCCAGCAGCTTGGGCCGGAGGGGAGTTGGGATTGAGCAGTTCTTC. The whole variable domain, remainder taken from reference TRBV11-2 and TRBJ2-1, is EAGVAQSPRYKIIEKRQSVAFWCNPISGHATLYWYQQILGQGPKLLIQFQNNGVVDDSQLPKDRFSAERLKGVDSTLKIQPAKLEDSAVYLCASSLGRRGVGIEQFFGPGTRLTVL.

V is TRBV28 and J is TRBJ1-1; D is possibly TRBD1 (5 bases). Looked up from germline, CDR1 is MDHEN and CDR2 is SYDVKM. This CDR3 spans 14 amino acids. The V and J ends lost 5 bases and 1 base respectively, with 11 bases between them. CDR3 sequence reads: CASSPNRGNTEAFF. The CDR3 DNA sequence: TGTGCCAGCAGTCCAAATAGGGGGAACACTGAAGCTTTCTTT.

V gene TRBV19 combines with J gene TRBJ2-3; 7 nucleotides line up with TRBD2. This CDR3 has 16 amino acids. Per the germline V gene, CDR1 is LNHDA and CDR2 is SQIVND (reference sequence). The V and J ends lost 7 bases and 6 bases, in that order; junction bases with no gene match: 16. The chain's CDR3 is CASTPPGGFIGDTQYF. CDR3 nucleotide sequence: TGTGCCAGTACCCCGCCCGGGGGGTTTATTGGGGATACGCAGTATTTT.

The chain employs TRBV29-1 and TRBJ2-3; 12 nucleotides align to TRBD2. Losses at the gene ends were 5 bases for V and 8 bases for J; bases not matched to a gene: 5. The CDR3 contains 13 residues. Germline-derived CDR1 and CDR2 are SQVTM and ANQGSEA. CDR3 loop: CSVKLAGGSTQYF. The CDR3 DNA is TGCAGCGTTAAACTAGCGGGAGGCAGTACGCAGTATTTT.

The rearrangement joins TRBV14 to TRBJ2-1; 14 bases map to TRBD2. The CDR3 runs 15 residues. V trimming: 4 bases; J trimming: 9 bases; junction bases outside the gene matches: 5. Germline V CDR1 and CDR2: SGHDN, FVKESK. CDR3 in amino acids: CASSRGLAGGTEQFF. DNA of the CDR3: TGTGCCAGCAGCCGCGGACTAGCGGGAGGCACTGAGCAGTTCTTC.

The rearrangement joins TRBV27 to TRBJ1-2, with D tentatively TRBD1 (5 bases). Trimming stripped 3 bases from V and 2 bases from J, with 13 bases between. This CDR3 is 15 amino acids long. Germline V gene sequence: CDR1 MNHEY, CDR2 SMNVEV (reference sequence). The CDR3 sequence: CASSFRGGLNYGYTF. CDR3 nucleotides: TGTGCCAGCAGTTTCCGCGGGGGATTGAACTATGGCTACACCTTC.

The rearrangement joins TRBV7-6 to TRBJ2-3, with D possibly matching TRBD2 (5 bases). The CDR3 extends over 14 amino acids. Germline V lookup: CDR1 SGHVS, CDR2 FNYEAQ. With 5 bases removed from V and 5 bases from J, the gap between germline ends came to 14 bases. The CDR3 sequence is CASSPYRDLDTQYF. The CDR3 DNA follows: TGTGCCAGCAGCCCGTATCGGGATTTAGATACGCAGTATTTT.

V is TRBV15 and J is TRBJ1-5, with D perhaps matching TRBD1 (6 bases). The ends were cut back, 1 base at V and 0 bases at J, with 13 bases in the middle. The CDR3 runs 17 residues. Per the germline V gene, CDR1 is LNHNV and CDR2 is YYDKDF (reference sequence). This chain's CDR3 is CATSRGETGDSNQPQHF. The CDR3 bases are TGTGCCACCAGCAGAGGAGAGACAGGAGATAGCAATCAGCCCCAGCATTTT.